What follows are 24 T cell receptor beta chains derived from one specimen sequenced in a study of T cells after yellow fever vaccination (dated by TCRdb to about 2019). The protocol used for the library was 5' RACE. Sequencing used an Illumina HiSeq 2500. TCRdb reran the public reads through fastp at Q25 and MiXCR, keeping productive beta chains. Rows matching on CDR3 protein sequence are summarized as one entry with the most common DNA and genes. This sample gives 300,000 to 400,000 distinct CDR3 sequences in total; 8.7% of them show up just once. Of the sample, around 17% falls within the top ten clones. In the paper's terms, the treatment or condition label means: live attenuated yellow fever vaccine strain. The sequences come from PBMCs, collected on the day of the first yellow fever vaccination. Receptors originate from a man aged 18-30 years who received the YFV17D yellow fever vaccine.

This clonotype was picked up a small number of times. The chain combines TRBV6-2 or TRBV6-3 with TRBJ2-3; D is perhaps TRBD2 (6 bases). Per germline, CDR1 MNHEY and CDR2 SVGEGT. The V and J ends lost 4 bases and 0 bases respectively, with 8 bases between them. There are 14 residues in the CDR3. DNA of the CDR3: TGTGCCAGCAGTTGGGGGGACAGCACAGATACGCAGTATTTT. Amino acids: CASSWGDSTDTQYF.

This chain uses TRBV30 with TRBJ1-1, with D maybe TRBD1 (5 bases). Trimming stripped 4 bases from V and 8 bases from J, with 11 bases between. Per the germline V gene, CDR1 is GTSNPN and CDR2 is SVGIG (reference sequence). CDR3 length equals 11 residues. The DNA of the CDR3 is TGTGCCTGGATCCCACAGGCCGAAGCTTTCTTT. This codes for CAWIPQAEAFF.

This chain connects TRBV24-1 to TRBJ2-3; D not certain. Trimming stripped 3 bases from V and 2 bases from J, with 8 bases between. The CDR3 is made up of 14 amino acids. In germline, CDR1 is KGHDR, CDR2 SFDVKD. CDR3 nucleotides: TGTGCCACCAGTGATGGACGGGTCACAGATACGCAGTATTTT. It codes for CATSDGRVTDTQYF.

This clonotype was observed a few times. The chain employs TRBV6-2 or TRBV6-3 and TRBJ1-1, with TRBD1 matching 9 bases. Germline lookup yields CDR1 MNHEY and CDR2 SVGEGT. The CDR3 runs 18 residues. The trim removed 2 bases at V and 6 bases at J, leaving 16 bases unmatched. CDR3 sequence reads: CASSYPTGTGQTIAEAFF. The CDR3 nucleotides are TGTGCCAGCAGTTACCCCACAGGGACAGGGCAGACGATCGCTGAAGCTTTCTTT.

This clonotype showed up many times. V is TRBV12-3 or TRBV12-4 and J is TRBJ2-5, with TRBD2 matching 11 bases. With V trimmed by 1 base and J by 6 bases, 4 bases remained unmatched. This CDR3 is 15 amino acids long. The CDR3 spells CASSLGASGGQTQYF. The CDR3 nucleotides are TGTGCCAGCAGTTTAGGGGCTAGCGGGGGGCAGACCCAGTACTTC.

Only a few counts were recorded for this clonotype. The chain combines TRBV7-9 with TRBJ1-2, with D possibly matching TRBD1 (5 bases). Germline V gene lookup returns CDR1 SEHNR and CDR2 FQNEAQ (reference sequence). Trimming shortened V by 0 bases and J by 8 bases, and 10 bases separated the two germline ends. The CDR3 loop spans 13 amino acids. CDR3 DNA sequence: TGTGCCAGCAGCTTAGCGGCCCAGGGCGGCTACACCTTC. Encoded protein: CASSLAAQGGYTF.

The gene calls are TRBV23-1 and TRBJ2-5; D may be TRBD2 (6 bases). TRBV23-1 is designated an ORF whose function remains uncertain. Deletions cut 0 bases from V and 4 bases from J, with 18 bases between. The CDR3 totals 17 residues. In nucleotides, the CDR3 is TGCGCCAGCAGTCAATCTTGGAGGGATGGCCCCTCAGAGACCCAGTACTTC. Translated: CASSQSWRDGPSETQYF.

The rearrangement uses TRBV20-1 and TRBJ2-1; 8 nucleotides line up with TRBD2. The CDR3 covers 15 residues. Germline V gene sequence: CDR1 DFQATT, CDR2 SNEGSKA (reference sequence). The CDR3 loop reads CFARDWSGGDNEQFF. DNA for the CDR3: TGCTTTGCTAGAGATTGGAGCGGGGGCGACAATGAGCAGTTCTTC.

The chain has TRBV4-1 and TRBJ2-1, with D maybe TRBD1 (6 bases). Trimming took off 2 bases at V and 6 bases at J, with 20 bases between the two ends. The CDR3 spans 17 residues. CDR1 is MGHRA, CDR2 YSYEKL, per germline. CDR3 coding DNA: TGCGCCAGCAGCCAAAGGGCACATACAGGGATCGGCAATGAGCAGTTCTTC. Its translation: CASSQRAHTGIGNEQFF.

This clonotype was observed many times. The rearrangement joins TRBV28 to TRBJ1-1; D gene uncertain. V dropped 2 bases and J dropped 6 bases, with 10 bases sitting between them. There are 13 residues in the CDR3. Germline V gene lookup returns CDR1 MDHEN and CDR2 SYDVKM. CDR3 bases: TGTGCCAGCAGTTTACCGGTCTCTTCTGAAGCTTTCTTT. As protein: CASSLPVSSEAFF.

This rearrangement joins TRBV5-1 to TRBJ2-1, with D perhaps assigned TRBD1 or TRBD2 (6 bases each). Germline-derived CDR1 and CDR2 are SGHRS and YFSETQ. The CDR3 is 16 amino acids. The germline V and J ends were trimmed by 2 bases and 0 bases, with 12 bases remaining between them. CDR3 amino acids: CASSFHREDSYNEQFF. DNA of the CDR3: TGCGCCAGCAGCTTCCACAGGGAGGACTCCTACAATGAGCAGTTCTTC.

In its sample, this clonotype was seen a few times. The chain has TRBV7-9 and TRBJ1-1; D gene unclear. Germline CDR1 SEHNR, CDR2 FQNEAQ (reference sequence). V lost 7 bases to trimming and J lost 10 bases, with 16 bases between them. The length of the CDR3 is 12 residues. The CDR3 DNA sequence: TGTGCCAGCACTCCTGGGAGGGAGGGAGCTTTCTTT. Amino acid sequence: CASTPGREGAFF.

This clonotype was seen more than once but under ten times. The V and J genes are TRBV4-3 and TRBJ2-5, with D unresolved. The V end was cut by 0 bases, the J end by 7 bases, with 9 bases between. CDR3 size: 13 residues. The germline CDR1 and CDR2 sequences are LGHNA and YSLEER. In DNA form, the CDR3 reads TGCGCCAGCAGCCAAGATATGATGGGGACCCAGTACTTC. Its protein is CASSQDMMGTQYF.

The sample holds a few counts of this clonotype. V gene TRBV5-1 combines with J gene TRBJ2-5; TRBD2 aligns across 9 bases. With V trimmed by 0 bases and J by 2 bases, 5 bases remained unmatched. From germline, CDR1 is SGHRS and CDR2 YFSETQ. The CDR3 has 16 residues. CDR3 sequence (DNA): TGCGCCAGCAGCTTGGAGGCTAGCGGGGTACAAGAGACCCAGTACTTC. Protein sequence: CASSLEASGVQETQYF.

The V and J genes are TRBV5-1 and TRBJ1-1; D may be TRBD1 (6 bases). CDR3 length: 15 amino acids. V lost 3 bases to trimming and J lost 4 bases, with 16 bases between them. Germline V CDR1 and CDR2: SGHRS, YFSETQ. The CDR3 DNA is TGCGCCAGCAGCTATGGGGCAGGGGTGGGCACTGAAGCTTTCTTT. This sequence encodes CASSYGAGVGTEAFF.

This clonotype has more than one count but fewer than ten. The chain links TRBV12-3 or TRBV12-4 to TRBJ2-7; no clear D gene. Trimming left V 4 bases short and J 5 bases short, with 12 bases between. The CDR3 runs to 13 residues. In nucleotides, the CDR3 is TGTGCCAGCAGTTCGGTCGGGTGGCACGAGCAGTACTTC. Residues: CASSSVGWHEQYF.

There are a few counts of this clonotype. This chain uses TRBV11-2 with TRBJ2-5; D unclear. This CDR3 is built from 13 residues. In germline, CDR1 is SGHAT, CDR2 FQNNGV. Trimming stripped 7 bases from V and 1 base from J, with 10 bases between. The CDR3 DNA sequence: TGTGCCAGCACCTCATGGGCCCAAGAGACCCAGTACTTC. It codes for CASTSWAQETQYF.

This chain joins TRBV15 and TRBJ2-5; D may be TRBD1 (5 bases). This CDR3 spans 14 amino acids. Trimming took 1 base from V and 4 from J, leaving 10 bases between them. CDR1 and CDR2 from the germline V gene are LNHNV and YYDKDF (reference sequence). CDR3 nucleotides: TGTGCCACCAGCAGAGTCAGGGATGGAGAGACCCAGTACTTC. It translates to CATSRVRDGETQYF.

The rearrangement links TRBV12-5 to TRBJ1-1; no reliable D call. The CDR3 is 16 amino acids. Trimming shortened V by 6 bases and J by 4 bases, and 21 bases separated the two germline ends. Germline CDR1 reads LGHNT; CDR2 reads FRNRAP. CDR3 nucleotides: TGTGCTAGTGGCCTTCTTCGGCGGGGTCGTAGCACTGAAGCTTTCTTT. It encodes CASGLLRRGRSTEAFF.

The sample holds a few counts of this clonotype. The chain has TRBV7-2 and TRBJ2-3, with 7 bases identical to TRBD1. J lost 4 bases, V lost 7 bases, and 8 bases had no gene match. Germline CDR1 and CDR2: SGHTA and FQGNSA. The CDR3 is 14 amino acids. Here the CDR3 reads CASTDRQGSDTQYF. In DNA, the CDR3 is TGTGCCAGCACGGACCGACAGGGTTCAGATACGCAGTATTTT.

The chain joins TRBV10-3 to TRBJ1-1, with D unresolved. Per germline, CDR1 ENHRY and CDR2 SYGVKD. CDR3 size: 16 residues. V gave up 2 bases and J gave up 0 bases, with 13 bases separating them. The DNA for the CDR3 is TGTGCCATCAGTGAGCGGGGTCAGAGGATGAACACTGAAGCTTTCTTT. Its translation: CAISERGQRMNTEAFF.

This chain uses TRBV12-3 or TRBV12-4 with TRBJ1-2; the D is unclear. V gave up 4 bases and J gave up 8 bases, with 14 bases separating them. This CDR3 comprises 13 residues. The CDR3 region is CASSYGVVGGYTF. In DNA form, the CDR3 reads TGTGCCAGCAGTTATGGGGTTGTAGGAGGCTACACCTTC.

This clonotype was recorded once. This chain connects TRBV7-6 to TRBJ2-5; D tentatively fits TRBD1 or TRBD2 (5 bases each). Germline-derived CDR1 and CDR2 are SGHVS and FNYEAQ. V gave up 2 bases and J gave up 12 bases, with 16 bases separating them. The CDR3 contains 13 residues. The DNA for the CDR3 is TGTGCCAGCAGCTTATATTACCGGGACGATGAGTACTTC. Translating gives CASSLYYRDDEYF.

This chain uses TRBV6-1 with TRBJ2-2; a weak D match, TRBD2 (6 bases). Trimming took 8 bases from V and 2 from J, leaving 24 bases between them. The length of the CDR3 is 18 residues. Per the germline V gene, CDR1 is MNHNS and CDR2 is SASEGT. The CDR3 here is CASGSDPGRGINTGELFF. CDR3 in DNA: TGTGCCAGCGGCTCCGACCCCGGACGGGGGATTAACACCGGGGAGCTGTTTTTT.